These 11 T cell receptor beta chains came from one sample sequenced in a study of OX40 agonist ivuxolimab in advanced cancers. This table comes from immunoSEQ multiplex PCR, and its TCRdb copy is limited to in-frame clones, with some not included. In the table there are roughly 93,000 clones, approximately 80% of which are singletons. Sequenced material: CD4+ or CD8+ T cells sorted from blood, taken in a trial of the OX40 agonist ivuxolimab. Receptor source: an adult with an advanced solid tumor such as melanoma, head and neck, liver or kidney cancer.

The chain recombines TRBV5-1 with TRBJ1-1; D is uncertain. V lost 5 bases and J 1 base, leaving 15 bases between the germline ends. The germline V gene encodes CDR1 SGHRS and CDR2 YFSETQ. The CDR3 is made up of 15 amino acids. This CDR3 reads CASRLDAGGNTEAFF. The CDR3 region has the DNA TGCGCCAGCAGGTTAGATGCAGGAGGGAACACTGAAGCTTTCTTT.

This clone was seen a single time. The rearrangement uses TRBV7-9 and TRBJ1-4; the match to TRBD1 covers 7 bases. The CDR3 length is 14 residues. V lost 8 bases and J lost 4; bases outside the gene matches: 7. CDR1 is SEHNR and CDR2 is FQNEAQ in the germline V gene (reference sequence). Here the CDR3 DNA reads TGTGCCAGCCGATTGGGACAGAATAATGAAAAACTGTTTTTT. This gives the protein CASRLGQNNEKLFF.

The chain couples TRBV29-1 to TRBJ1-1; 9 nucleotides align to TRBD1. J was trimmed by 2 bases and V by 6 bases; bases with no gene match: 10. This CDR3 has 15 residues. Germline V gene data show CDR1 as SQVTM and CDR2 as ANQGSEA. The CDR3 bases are TGCAGCGTGAGGGGGGGGACAGGGCGAAACACTGAAGCTTTCTTT. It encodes CSVRGGTGRNTEAFF.

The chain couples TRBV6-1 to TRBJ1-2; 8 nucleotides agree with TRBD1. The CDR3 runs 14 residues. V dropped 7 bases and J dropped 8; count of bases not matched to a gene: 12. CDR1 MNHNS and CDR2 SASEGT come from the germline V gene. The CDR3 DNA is TGTGCCAGCACTAGAGCCCGACAGGGGACGGGCTACACCTTC. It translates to CASTRARQGTGYTF.

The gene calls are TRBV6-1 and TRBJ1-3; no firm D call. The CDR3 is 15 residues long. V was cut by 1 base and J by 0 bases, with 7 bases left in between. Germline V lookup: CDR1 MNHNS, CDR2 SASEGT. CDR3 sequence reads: CASSEGWGSGNTIYF. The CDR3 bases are TGTGCCAGCAGTGAAGGGTGGGGCTCTGGAAACACCATATATTTT.

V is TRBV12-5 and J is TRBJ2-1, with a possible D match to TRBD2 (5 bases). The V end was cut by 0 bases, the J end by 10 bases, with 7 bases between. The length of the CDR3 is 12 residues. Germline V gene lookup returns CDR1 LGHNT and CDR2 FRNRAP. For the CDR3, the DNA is TGTGCTAGTGGTTTGGTACGGGGAGAGCAGTTCTTC. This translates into CASGLVRGEQFF.

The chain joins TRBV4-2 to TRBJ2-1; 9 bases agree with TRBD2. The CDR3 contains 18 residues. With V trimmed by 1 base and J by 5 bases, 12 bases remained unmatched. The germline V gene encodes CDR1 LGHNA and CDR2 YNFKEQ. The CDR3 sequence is CASSQAPWEAGGHNEQFF. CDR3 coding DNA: TGTGCCAGCAGCCAAGCTCCCTGGGAAGCGGGGGGACACAATGAGCAGTTCTTC.

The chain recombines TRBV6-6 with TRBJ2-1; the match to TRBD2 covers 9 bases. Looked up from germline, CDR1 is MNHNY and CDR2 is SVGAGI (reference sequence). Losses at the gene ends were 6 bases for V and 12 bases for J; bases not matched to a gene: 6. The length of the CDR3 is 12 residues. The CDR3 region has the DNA TGTGCCAGCAGCCCTAGCGGGATCGGGCAGTTCTTC. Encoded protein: CASSPSGIGQFF.

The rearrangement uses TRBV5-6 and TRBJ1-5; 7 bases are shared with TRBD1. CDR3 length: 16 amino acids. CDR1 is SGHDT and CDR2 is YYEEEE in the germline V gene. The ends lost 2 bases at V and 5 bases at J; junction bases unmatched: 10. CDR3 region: CASSFFRGNTDQPQHF. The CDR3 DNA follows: TGTGCCAGCAGCTTTTTCAGGGGGAATACAGATCAGCCCCAGCATTTT.

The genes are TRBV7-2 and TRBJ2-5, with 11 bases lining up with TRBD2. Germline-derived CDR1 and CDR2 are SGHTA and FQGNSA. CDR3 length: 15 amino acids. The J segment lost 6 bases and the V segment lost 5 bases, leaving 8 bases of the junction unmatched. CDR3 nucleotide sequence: TGTGCCAGCAGCCCCCCCGGGACTAGCGGAAAGACCCAGTACTTC. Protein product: CASSPPGTSGKTQYF.

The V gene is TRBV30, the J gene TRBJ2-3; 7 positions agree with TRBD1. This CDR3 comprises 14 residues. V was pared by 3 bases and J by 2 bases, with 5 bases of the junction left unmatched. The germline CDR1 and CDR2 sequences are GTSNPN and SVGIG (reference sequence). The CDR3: CAWSRGRNTDTQYF. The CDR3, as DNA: TGTGCCTGGAGCAGGGGGAGAAACACAGATACGCAGTATTTT.